This T cell receptor (beta chain) stems from a study of OX40 agonist ivuxolimab in advanced cancers. Study background: Partial responses occurred in Three dose-escalation patients, one with hepatocellular carcinoma and two with cutaneous melanoma.

TCRdb's table, derived via immunoSEQ multiplex PCR, lists solely in-frame clones and lacks some. Seen here are about 35,000 clones, more than 75% observed once, and the top ten hold around 25%. Overall study findings and caveats: Antigen specificity remained undetermined for the expanded peripheral T cells. Several nonresponders also turned out to have low normalized T-cell clonal expansion.

To note about this clone: Its target is not known.

With autoimmune disease history or systemic immunosuppression, patients were excluded. The CDR3 covers 15 residues. With 0 bases removed from V and 5 bases from J, the gap between germline ends came to 13 bases. CDR1 MGHRA and CDR2 YSYEKL come from the germline V gene. This receptor was identified in an adult with an advanced solid tumor such as melanoma, head and neck, liver or kidney cancer. The material was CD4+ or CD8+ T cells sorted from blood, obtained in a trial of the OX40 agonist ivuxolimab. The genes are TRBV4-1 and TRBJ1-1; D is ambiguous. CDR3 sequence (DNA): TGCGCCAGCAGCCAAGATCGGGGAAGATGGACTGAAGCTTTCTTT. The encoded protein is CASSQDRGRWTEAFF.